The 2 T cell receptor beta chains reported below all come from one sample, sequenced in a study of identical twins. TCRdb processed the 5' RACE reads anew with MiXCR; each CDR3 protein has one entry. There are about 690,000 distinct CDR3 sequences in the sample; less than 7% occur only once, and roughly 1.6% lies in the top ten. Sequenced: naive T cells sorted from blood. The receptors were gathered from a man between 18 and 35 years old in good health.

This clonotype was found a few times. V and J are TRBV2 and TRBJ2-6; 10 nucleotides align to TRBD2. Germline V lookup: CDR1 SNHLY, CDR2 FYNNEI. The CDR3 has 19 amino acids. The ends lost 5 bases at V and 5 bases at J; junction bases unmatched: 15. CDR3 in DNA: TGTGCCAGCAGTCAGACTCGGAGCGGGAGGGGGCCTCGGGCCAACGTCCTGACTTTC. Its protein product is CASSQTRSGRGPRANVLTF.

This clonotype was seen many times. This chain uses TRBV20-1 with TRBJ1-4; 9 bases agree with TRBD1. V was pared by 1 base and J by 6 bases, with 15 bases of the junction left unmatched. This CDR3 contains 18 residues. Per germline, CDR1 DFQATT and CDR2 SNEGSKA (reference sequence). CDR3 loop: CSARVPGQGTGWDEKLFF. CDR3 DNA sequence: TGCAGTGCTAGAGTCCCGGGACAGGGAACGGGTTGGGATGAAAAACTGTTTTTT.